The 24 T cell receptor beta chains below come from one sample, sequenced in a study of memory CD8 T cells in hepatitis C reinfection. This table comes from immunoSEQ multiplex PCR, and its TCRdb copy is limited to in-frame clones, with some not included. The profile shows just over 45,000 clones, 89% of them singletons. The time point denotes: late/post reinfection, 12 to 24 weeks after detection. Sorted cells were sequenced directly ex vivo without any in vitro expansion. Input material: naive CD8+ T cells sorted from blood. The receptors were sampled from a man between 18 and 29 years old with hepatitis C virus infection.

The gene calls are TRBV9 and TRBJ1-1; 8 positions agree with TRBD1. This CDR3 region has 14 residues. CDR1 is SGDLS and CDR2 is YYNGEE in the germline V gene. J gave up 3 bases and V 3 bases, and 4 bases lay outside the gene matches. This CDR3 reads CASSGQGADTEAFF. CDR3 sequence (DNA): TGTGCCAGCAGCGGCCAGGGGGCGGACACTGAAGCTTTCTTT.

V and J are TRBV4-1 and TRBJ2-6; D may be TRBD1 (6 bases). This CDR3 region has 15 residues. Deletions cut 1 base from V and 4 bases from J, with 8 bases between. Germline assignment: CDR1 MGHRA and CDR2 YSYEKL. CDR3 in DNA: TGCGCCAGCAGCCAAGTGGGGGCCGGGGCCAACGTCCTGACTTTC. Protein product: CASSQVGAGANVLTF.

Turning to this clone: At one end the junction does not follow the germline gene, possibly because of a read error. The chain carries TRBV5-1 and TRBJ1-1; the D gene is possibly TRBD1 (6 bases). This CDR3 has 14 amino acids. CDR1 is SGHRS and CDR2 is YFSETQ in the germline V gene. The chain's CDR3 is CASRLEGGGTEAFF. CDR3 in DNA: TGCGCCAGCAGGTTGGAAGGGGGAGGGACTGAAGCTTTCTTT.

CDR3 amino acids: CASRSAGAEAFF. CDR3 bases: TGTGCCAGCAGGTCTGCCGGGGCTGAAGCTTTCTTT. This sequence joins TRBV28 and TRBJ1-1; no clear D. Germline-derived CDR1 and CDR2 are MDHEN and SYDVKM. The CDR3 contains 12 residues. Trimming cost V 6 bases and J 6 bases, with 11 bases left between them. The whole variable domain, filled in from reference TRBV28 and TRBJ1-1, reads DVKVTQSSRYLVKRTGEKVFLECVQDMDHENMFWYRQDPGLGLRLIYFSYDVKMKEKGDIPEGYSVSREKKERFSLILESASTNQTSMYLCASRSAGAEAFFGQGTRLTVV.

This sequence joins TRBV27 and TRBJ2-5; D is possibly TRBD1 (6 bases). CDR3 length equals 16 residues. V was pared by 6 bases and J by 4 bases, with 21 bases between. Germline lookup yields CDR1 MNHEY and CDR2 SMNVEV (reference sequence). The DNA of the CDR3 is TGTGCCAGCAGCCTAACCCAGGGGCAGAAATCAGAGACCCAGTACTTC. Protein: CASSLTQGQKSETQYF.

The genes are TRBV5-6 and TRBJ2-1; 9 bases map to TRBD1. The ends lost 4 bases at V and 8 bases at J; junction bases unmatched: 13. CDR1 is SGHDT, CDR2 YYEEEE, per germline. The CDR3 is made up of 16 amino acids. For the CDR3, the DNA is TGTGCCAGCAGCATCCAATTTGACAGGGGGGGGGATGAGCAGTTCTTC. This encodes CASSIQFDRGGDEQFF.

V gene TRBV15 combines with J gene TRBJ1-1; D not certain. Germline values: CDR1 LNHNV, CDR2 YYDKDF (reference sequence). V was trimmed by 0 bases and J by 0 bases, leaving 8 bases between them. The CDR3 is made up of 15 amino acids. The CDR3 loop is CATSRDLQLNTEAFF. For the CDR3, the DNA is TGTGCCACCAGCAGAGATCTCCAGTTGAACACTGAAGCTTTCTTT.

This chain uses TRBV2 with TRBJ2-1; 11 bases are a match to TRBD2. CDR1 SNHLY and CDR2 FYNNEI come from the germline V gene. J was trimmed by 6 bases and V by 6 bases; bases with no gene match: 7. This CDR3 spans 15 amino acids. CDR3 DNA: TGTGCCAGCAGGATTACTAGCGGGGGAGTCAATGAGCAGTTCTTC. Protein: CASRITSGGVNEQFF.

V and J are TRBV28 and TRBJ2-5; 12 bases map to TRBD2. Germline assignment: CDR1 MDHEN and CDR2 SYDVKM. The CDR3 has 18 residues. With 3 bases clipped from V and 2 bases from J, the junction kept 10 bases outside the gene matches. CDR3 residues: CASSFRLAGGPDQETQYF. CDR3 sequence (DNA): TGTGCCAGCAGTTTTCGGCTAGCGGGAGGGCCAGATCAAGAGACCCAGTACTTC.

The chain's CDR3 is CASSPLGNTGELFF. The CDR3 DNA follows: TGTGCCAGCAGCCCCCTCGGGAACACCGGGGAGCTGTTTTTT. The rearrangement links TRBV11-2 to TRBJ2-2, with unresolved D. The CDR3 loop spans 14 amino acids. Per germline, CDR1 SGHAT and CDR2 FQNNGV. Trimming removed 5 bases from V and 1 base from J, with 8 bases in between.

The rearrangement links TRBV29-1 to TRBJ2-7; the D gene is possibly TRBD1 (8 bases). The germline gives CDR1 SQVTM, CDR2 ANQGSEA. The CDR3 spans 13 residues. The ends were cut back, 4 bases at V and 6 bases at J, with 16 bases in the middle. The CDR3 sequence: CSVVTGAGVEQYF. The CDR3 coding sequence is TGCAGCGTTGTGACAGGGGCGGGGGTCGAGCAGTACTTC.

The chain has TRBV7-9 and TRBJ2-2; weak D call: TRBD1 (6 bases). The germline V gene encodes CDR1 SEHNR and CDR2 FQNEAQ (reference sequence). The germline V and J ends were trimmed by 4 bases and 4 bases, with 16 bases remaining between them. This CDR3 region has 16 residues. Here the CDR3 DNA reads TGTGCCAGCAGCTACCTGGTAGGGACACCCACCGGGGAGCTGTTTTTT. It is translated as CASSYLVGTPTGELFF.

This clone was observed a handful of times. This sequence joins TRBV6-4 and TRBJ2-1; TRBD2 matches at 11 bases. The V segment lost 0 bases and the J segment 6 bases; nucleotides outside the gene matches: 1. The germline V gene encodes CDR1 MRHNA and CDR2 SNTAGT. The CDR3 is 15 amino acids. The CDR3 spells CASSDSSGGANEQFF. CDR3 coding DNA: TGTGCCAGCAGTGACTCTAGCGGGGGGGCCAATGAGCAGTTCTTC.

This clone appeared once. This chain joins TRBV11-3 and TRBJ2-1; TRBD2 might be the D (7 bases). The germline V gene encodes CDR1 SGHNT and CDR2 YENEEA. Trimming shortened V by 1 base and J by 10 bases, and 14 bases separated the two germline ends. The CDR3 spans 14 residues. This chain's CDR3 is CASSLGGGAGEQFF. CDR3 DNA sequence: TGTGCCAGCAGCTTAGGTGGGGGGGCCGGGGAGCAGTTCTTC.

The gene calls are TRBV7-6 and TRBJ2-7, with D unclear. Trimming pared 2 bases from V and 5 bases from J, leaving 10 bases between. Germline CDR1 and CDR2: SGHVS and FNYEAQ. The CDR3 runs 13 residues. CDR3 sequence reads: CASSLPGKNEQYF. Written as DNA, the CDR3 is TGTGCCAGCAGCTTACCAGGCAAGAACGAGCAGTACTTC.

Concerning this clone: Germline and junction disagree at one end, which may indicate a read error. The genes are TRBV6-1 and TRBJ2-4, with D possibly matching TRBD2 (6 bases). Germline V CDR1 and CDR2: MNHNS, SASEGT. This CDR3 region has 15 residues. The CDR3 region has the DNA TGTGCCAGCAGTGAGCCGGGGGATACGCAAAAAATTCAGTACTTC. As protein: CASSEPGDTQKIQYF.

The table lists this clone with a count of one. The chain is built from TRBV19 and TRBJ1-1; 8 bases align to TRBD1. The CDR3 consists of 15 residues. From germline, CDR1 is LNHDA and CDR2 SQIVND (reference sequence). The J segment lost 3 bases and the V segment lost 2 bases, leaving 5 bases of the junction unmatched. The CDR3 coding sequence is TGTGCCAGTAGTATACTCACAGGGGGTGACACTGAAGCTTTCTTT. Its translation is CASSILTGGDTEAFF. The full variable domain, rest sourced from reference TRBV19 and TRBJ1-1, is DGGITQSPKYLFRKEGQNVTLSCEQNLNHDAMYWYRQDPGQGLRLIYYSQIVNDFQKGDIAEGYSVSREKKESFPLTVTSAQKNPTAFYLCASSILTGGDTEAFFGQGTRLTVV.

The table lists this clone with a few counts. The chain uses TRBV27 and TRBJ1-4; the match to TRBD1 covers 9 bases. CDR1 and CDR2 (germline): MNHEY, SMNVEV (reference sequence). The CDR3 covers 13 residues. Trimming cost V 6 bases and J 6 bases; bases outside gene matches: 2. CDR3 coding DNA: TGTGCCAGCAGCACAGGGGGCGATGAAAAACTGTTTTTT. It encodes CASSTGGDEKLFF.

CDR3 in DNA: TGTGCCAGCAGTTTCGGGGGAATTTTGACGGATACGCAGTATTTT. This gives the protein CASSFGGILTDTQYF. The chain employs TRBV27 and TRBJ2-3, with a possible D match to TRBD2 (6 bases). The CDR3 is 15 amino acids. Germline V gives CDR1 MNHEY, CDR2 SMNVEV (reference sequence). V was clipped by 3 bases and J by 6 bases, with 16 bases between them.

This clone showed up just once. This chain uses TRBV5-1 with TRBJ2-1; maybe TRBD1 (5 bases). Germline lookup yields CDR1 SGHRS and CDR2 YFSETQ. CDR3 size: 14 residues. Trimming cost V 4 bases and J 6 bases, with 14 bases left between them. The CDR3 nucleotides are TGCGCCAGCAGCGGGGCAGAAGGAGCCAATGAGCAGTTCTTC. Amino acid sequence: CASSGAEGANEQFF.

This chain joins TRBV7-2 and TRBJ2-4; D is uncertain. The V and J ends lost 5 bases and 7 bases respectively, with 9 bases between them. This CDR3 has 12 residues. The germline CDR1 and CDR2 sequences are SGHTA and FQGNSA. This CDR3 is CASSHSENIQYF. The CDR3 DNA is TGTGCCAGCAGCCATTCGGAGAACATTCAGTACTTC. The variable domain in full, completed from reference TRBV7-2 and TRBJ2-4, reads GAGVSQSPSNKVTEKGKDVELRCDPISGHTALYWYRQSLGQGLEFLIYFQGNSAPDKSGLPSDRFSAERTGGSVSTLTIQRTQQEDSAVYLCASSHSENIQYFGAGTRLSVL.

V is TRBV27 and J is TRBJ1-6; the D is unclear. Germline CDR1 MNHEY, CDR2 SMNVEV (reference sequence). Trimming removed 2 bases at V and 7 bases at J, with 15 bases between. There are 16 residues in the CDR3. This CDR3 reads CASSLGGSEGNSPLHF. In DNA, the CDR3 is TGTGCCAGCAGTTTAGGTGGCAGCGAAGGAAATTCACCCCTCCACTTT.

This rearrangement joins TRBV12-1 to TRBJ1-6. TRBV12-1 is a listed pseudogene. This CDR3 is built from 17 residues. The CDR3 coding sequence is TGTGCCAGCAGCTCCCTGGCGGGAAGCTCCTATAATTCACCCCTCCACTTT. Its protein is CASSSLAGSSYNSPLHF.

In this sample, this clone turned up a few times. This rearrangement joins TRBV7-9 to TRBJ2-2; 11 bases match TRBD2. From germline, CDR1 is SEHNR and CDR2 FQNEAQ (reference sequence). After removal of 5 bases from V and 8 bases from J, the junction contained 7 bases not matched to a gene. This CDR3 spans 15 amino acids. CDR3 DNA sequence: TGTGCCAGCAGCCATGGACTAGCGGGTTCGGGGGAGCTGTTTTTT. Amino acids: CASSHGLAGSGELFF.